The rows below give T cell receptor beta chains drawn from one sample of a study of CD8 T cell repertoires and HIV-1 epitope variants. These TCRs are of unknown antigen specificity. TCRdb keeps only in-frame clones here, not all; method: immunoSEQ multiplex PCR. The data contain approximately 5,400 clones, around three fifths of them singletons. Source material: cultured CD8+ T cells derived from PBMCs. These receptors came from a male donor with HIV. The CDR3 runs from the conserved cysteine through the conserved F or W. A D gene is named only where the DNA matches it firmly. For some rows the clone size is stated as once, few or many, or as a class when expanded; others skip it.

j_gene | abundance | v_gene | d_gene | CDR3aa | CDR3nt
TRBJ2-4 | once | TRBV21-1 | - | CASSKSQTDRVFPSDF | TGTGCCAGCAGCAAAAGTCAAACGGACAGGGTCTTTCCGTCGGACTTC
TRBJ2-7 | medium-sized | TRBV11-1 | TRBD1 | CASSLQGAYEQYF | TGTGCCAGCAGCTTACAGGGGGCCTACGAGCAGTACTTC
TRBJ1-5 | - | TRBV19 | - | CASSIGPAYSNQPQHF | TGTGCCAGTAGTATAGGACCGGCGTATAGCAATCAGCCCCAGCATTTT
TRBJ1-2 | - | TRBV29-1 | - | CSVEDMGGVDGYTF | TGCAGCGTTGAAGATATGGGGGGCGTGGATGGCTACACCTTC
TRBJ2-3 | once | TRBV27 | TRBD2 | CASILVNGRAGTDTQYF | TGTGCCAGCATCCTGGTTAACGGGAGGGCCGGGACAGATACGCAGTATTTT
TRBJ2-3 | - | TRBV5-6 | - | CASSPGQSTDTQYF | TGTGCCAGCAGCCCGGGACAAAGCACAGATACGCAGTATTTT
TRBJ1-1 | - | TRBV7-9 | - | CASKPREGTEAFF | TGTGCCAGCAAACCCCGGGAGGGTACTGAAGCTTTCTTT
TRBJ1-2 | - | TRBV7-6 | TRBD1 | CASSLLGPDRGRDGYTF | TGTGCCAGCAGCTTATTGGGGCCGGACAGGGGGCGGGATGGCTACACCTTC
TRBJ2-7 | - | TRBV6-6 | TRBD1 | CASSESGTGADEQYF | TGTGCCAGCAGCGAATCCGGGACAGGGGCCGACGAGCAGTACTTC
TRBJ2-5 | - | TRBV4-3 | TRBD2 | CASSQDKRGAGETQYF | TGCGCCAGCAGCCAAGATAAGCGGGGGGCGGGAGAGACCCAGTACTTC
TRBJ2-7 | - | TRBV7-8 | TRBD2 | CASSLEISGSYEQYF | TGTGCCAGCAGCTTAGAGATTAGCGGGAGTTACGAGCAGTACTTC
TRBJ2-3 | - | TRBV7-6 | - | CASSFLGGSTDTQYF | TGTGCCAGCAGCTTTTTGGGGGGAAGCACAGATACGCAGTATTTT
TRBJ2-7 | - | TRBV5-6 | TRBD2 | CASSLGGGNNEQYF | TGTGCCAGCAGCTTGGGCGGGGGGAACAACGAGCAGTACTTC
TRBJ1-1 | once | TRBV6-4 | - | CASSGELGTEAFF | TGTGCCAGCAGCGGCGAACTGGGCACTGAAGCTTTCTTT
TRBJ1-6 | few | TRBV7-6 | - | CASSLAQGYNSPLHF | TGTGCCAGCAGCTTAGCACAGGGCTATAATTCACCCCTCCACTTT
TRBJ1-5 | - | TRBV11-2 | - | CASSLGRGGNQPQHF | TGTGCCAGCAGCTTAGGGAGGGGGGGCAATCAGCCCCAGCATTTT
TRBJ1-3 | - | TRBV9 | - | CASSVASGGSGNTIYF | TGTGCCAGCAGCGTAGCCAGCGGGGGCTCTGGAAACACCATATATTTT
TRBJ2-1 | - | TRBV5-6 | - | CASSFNLDGYEQFF | TGTGCCAGCAGCTTTAACCTCGACGGCTATGAGCAGTTCTTC
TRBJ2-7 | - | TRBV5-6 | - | CASRWSTYEQYF | TGTGCCAGCCGGTGGTCCACCTACGAGCAGTACTTC
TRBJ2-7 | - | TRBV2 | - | CASSVLTGKNDEQYF | TGTGCCAGCAGTGTGCTTACAGGGAAAAATGACGAGCAGTACTTC
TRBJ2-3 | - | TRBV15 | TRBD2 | CATSSLAGGRGTQYF | TGTGCCACCAGCAGCCTAGCGGGGGGGCGAGGTACGCAGTATTTT
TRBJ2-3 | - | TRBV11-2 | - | CASSPSSFDTDTQYF | TGTGCCAGCAGCCCATCCTCCTTTGACACAGATACGCAGTATTTT
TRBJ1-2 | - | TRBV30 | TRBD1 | CAWSPTGTGEGYTF | TGTGCCTGGAGTCCGACTGGGACAGGGGAGGGCTACACCTTC
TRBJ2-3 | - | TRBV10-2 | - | CASSRAETSTDTQYF | TGCGCCAGCAGTAGAGCGGAGACTAGCACAGATACGCAGTATTTT
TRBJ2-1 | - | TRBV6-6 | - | CASSYSWDNHEQFF | TGTGCCAGCAGTTACTCATGGGACAATCATGAGCAGTTCTTC
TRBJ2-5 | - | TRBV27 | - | CASRNGPQETQYF | TGTGCCAGCAGGAACGGACCCCAAGAGACCCAGTACTTC
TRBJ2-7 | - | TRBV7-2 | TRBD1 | CASSRTGDFTYEQYF | TGTGCCAGCAGCCGGACAGGGGACTTTACCTACGAGCAGTACTTC
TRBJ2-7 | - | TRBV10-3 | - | CAISEVFLAGIYEQYF | TGTGCCATCAGTGAGGTCTTCCTGGCGGGGATCTACGAGCAGTACTTC
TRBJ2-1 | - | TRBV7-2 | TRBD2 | CASSLEPRTSWGNEQFF | TGTGCCAGCAGCTTAGAGCCCCGGACTAGCTGGGGCAATGAGCAGTTCTTC
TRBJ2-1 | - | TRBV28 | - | CASSPRQDSYNEQFF | TGTGCCAGCAGTCCCAGACAGGACTCCTACAATGAGCAGTTCTTC
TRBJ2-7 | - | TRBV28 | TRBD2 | CASRGTSGQSYEQYF | TGTGCCAGCCGGGGGACTAGCGGGCAATCCTACGAGCAGTACTTC
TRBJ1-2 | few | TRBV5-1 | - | CASSLATGSGGYTF | TGCGCCAGCAGCTTGGCCACAGGGTCAGGGGGCTACACCTTC
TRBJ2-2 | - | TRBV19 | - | CASSIPGQPNTGELFF | TGTGCCAGTAGTATCCCCGGACAGCCGAACACCGGGGAGCTGTTTTTT